This T cell receptor (beta chain) was recovered during a study of radiotherapy plus CTLA-4 blockade in lung cancer. The CDR3 extends over 15 amino acids. Germline V CDR1 and CDR2: LGHNA, YSLEER. Trimming left V 1 base short and J 0 bases short, with 8 bases between. Only in-frame clones appear in the TCRdb table, and some are missing; sequencing was by immunoSEQ multiplex PCR. The repertoire holds around 45,000 clones, with 55% to 80% as singletons. The TCR was taken from a human donor with non-small cell lung cancer who had a complete response to radiotherapy plus ipilimumab. The chain links TRBV4-3 to TRBJ2-3, with no clear D. Sequencing used peripheral blood, obtained from a patient treated with radiotherapy plus ipilimumab. The CDR3 sequence: CASSQVGSSTDTQYF. Written as DNA, the CDR3 is TGCGCCAGCAGCCAAGTGGGCAGTAGCACAGATACGCAGTATTTT.